The 32 T cell receptor beta chains given below trace back to one sample, sequenced in a study of cytomegalovirus exposure and HLA in healthy donors (dated by TCRdb to about 2017). Receptor libraries were prepared by the immunoSEQ multiplex PCR assay. In TCRdb, the immuneACCESS table is reduced to in-frame sequences with V and J assigned. These tables do not hold every clone; where another copy was compared, an unresolved V gene accounts for under half, and the others remain unexplained. In this sample the table shows tens of thousands of clones, 90% to 95% of which occur a single time. The ten largest make up 0.6% to 0.7% of the sample. Material for sequencing was PBMCs. These TCRs come from a woman aged 18-29 years in good health and CMV-seronegative.

In this sample, this clone turned up once. The chain employs TRBV5-6 and TRBJ2-7, with 8 bases matching TRBD1. Germline lookup yields CDR1 SGHDT and CDR2 YYEEEE. After removal of 0 bases from V and 0 bases from J, the junction contained 8 bases not matched to a gene. The CDR3 has 17 residues. CDR3 in DNA: TGTGCCAGCAGCTTGGGACCCGGACAGGGCCACTCCTACGAGCAGTACTTC. This gives the protein CASSLGPGQGHSYEQYF.

This clone has just one count. The rearrangement links TRBV5-4 to TRBJ2-5; TRBD2 might be the D (6 bases). The CDR3 is 15 amino acids. Germline values: CDR1 SGHNT, CDR2 YYREEE (reference sequence). Between the trimmed V and J ends, which lost 2 bases and 2 bases, there was a span of 13 bases. In DNA, the CDR3 is TGTGCCAGCAGCTTCCCGGGTCGGGGGCAAGAGACCCAGTACTTC. Translation: CASSFPGRGQETQYF.

The chain uses TRBV9 and TRBJ2-1, with D possibly TRBD2 on 5 matching bases. Germline values: CDR1 SGDLS, CDR2 YYNGEE. This CDR3 is built from 15 residues. Trimming left V 1 base short and J 3 bases short, with 11 bases between. The CDR3 region is CASSVSTGFYNEQFF. In DNA, the CDR3 is TGTGCCAGCAGCGTATCGACGGGATTCTACAATGAGCAGTTCTTC.

In regard to this clone: Germline is not matched at one junction end, which may reflect a read error. V is TRBV15 and J is TRBJ2-5; tentative D call: TRBD2 (6 bases). Germline V gene lookup returns CDR1 LNHNV and CDR2 YYDKDF (reference sequence). The CDR3 runs to 10 residues. CDR3 region: CATSREREDF. The CDR3 region has the DNA TGTGCCACCAGCAGAGAAAGGGAGGACTTC.

The gene calls are TRBV6-1 and TRBJ2-1, with 9 positions matching TRBD2. Germline CDR1 reads MNHNS; CDR2 reads SASEGT. V lost 7 bases to trimming and J lost 4 bases; unmatched junction nucleotides: 2. The CDR3 covers 13 residues. This CDR3 is CASKAGGYNEQFF. In DNA, the CDR3 is TGTGCCAGCAAAGCGGGAGGATACAATGAGCAGTTCTTC.

This clone was seen just once. The genes are TRBV7-2 and TRBJ1-1, with 7 bases matching TRBD1. Germline CDR1 SGHTA, CDR2 FQGNSA. V lost 4 bases and J lost 6; bases outside the gene matches: 8. The CDR3 is 14 amino acids. The CDR3, as DNA: TGTGCCAGCAGCTGGGGGGACAGCCGGGCTGAAGCTTTCTTT. The encoded protein is CASSWGDSRAEAFF. The variable domain in full, with the rest retrieved from reference TRBV7-2 and TRBJ1-1, is GAGVSQSPSNKVTEKGKDVELRCDPISGHTALYWYRQSLGQGLEFLIYFQGNSAPDKSGLPSDRFSAERTGGSVSTLTIQRTQQEDSAVYLCASSWGDSRAEAFFGQGTRLTVV.

The chain recombines TRBV19 with TRBJ2-4; D unclear. Trimming cost V 5 bases and J 5 bases, with 7 bases left between them. The CDR3 extends over 12 amino acids. Germline loops: CDR1 LNHDA, CDR2 SQIVND (reference sequence). CDR3 amino acids: CASSSRENIQYF. CDR3 in DNA: TGTGCCAGTAGTTCCCGGGAAAACATTCAGTACTTC.

This clone came up once. The chain couples TRBV7-2 to TRBJ2-5; 9 nucleotides match TRBD2. Germline values: CDR1 SGHTA, CDR2 FQGNSA. This CDR3 comprises 15 residues. The trim removed 7 bases at V and 4 bases at J, leaving 10 bases unmatched. The CDR3 bases are TGTGCCAGCAAGCTGGCGGGGGGGCCCCGAGAGACCCAGTACTTC. Its protein is CASKLAGGPRETQYF.

The chain links TRBV9 to TRBJ2-1, with 8 bases that match TRBD2. Per germline, CDR1 SGDLS and CDR2 YYNGEE. Unmatched junction bases numbered 9, after V lost 1 base and J lost 9 bases. The CDR3 totals 15 residues. For the CDR3, the DNA is TGTGCCAGCAGCGTATTAAGCGGGAGTGGCGGTGAGCAGTTCTTC. It is translated as CASSVLSGSGGEQFF.

The V gene is TRBV6-5, the J gene TRBJ1-5; possible D gene TRBD1, 6 bases. The V gene's germline CDR1 is MNHEY and CDR2 SVGAGI. Trimming left V 5 bases short and J 3 bases short, with 14 bases between. There are 15 residues in the CDR3. This chain's CDR3 is CASSLEQGYNQPQHF. CDR3 nucleotide sequence: TGTGCCAGCAGTCTTGAACAGGGTTACAATCAGCCCCAGCATTTT.

The genes are TRBV5-1 and TRBJ2-7; 8 nucleotides line up with TRBD1. The junction had 15 bases not matched to a gene; V was cut back by 2 bases and J by 8 bases. Per the germline V gene, CDR1 is SGHRS and CDR2 is YFSETQ. This CDR3 contains 16 residues. As DNA, the CDR3 is TGCGCCAGCAGCTTTAGAGGGGCACAGGGGGGATTCAAGCAGTACTTC. It specifies CASSFRGAQGGFKQYF.

J is TRBJ1-4 and V is TRBV10-3; 7 bases fit TRBD1. Unmatched junction bases numbered 6, after V lost 2 bases and J lost 0 bases. Germline-derived CDR1 and CDR2 are ENHRY and SYGVKD. The CDR3 contains 17 residues. The CDR3 is CAISEGVRGATNEKLFF. CDR3 nucleotides: TGTGCCATCAGTGAGGGGGTCAGGGGGGCAACTAATGAAAAACTGTTTTTT.

V and J are TRBV30 and TRBJ2-7; TRBD2 might be the D (7 bases). Germline CDR1 is GTSNPN and CDR2 is SVGIG (reference sequence). V lost 0 bases and J lost 6, with 15 bases in between. The CDR3 consists of 14 residues. Here the CDR3 DNA reads TGTGCCTGGAGTGTAAAGGGGGGGGAAGGCGAGCAGTACTTC. Amino acid sequence: CAWSVKGGEGEQYF.

The V call is TRBV19, the J call TRBJ2-7; 11 bases map to TRBD2. The CDR3 extends over 14 amino acids. Trimming at V came to 9 bases and at J to 3 bases, leaving 7 bases not matched to a gene. Germline CDR1 reads LNHDA; CDR2 reads SQIVND (reference sequence). CDR3 loop: CASRSGTSGYEQYF. CDR3 DNA: TGTGCCAGCAGATCCGGGACTAGCGGCTACGAGCAGTACTTC.

The CDR3 is CASRETAGAKNIQYF. CDR3 in DNA: TGTGCCAGCAGGGAGACAGCGGGAGCCAAAAACATTCAGTACTTC. The rearrangement joins TRBV6-5 to TRBJ2-4; D perhaps matches TRBD2 (6 bases). CDR1 and CDR2 from the germline V gene are MNHEY and SVGAGI. The CDR3 loop spans 15 amino acids. V lost 6 bases, J lost 0 bases, and 12 bases lay in between.

This chain joins TRBV19 and TRBJ2-7; D uncertain. V was clipped by 1 base and J by 0 bases, with 7 bases between them. The CDR3 is 14 amino acids. Germline V gives CDR1 LNHDA, CDR2 SQIVND (reference sequence). The CDR3 loop reads CASSIVASSYEQYF. The CDR3 coding sequence is TGTGCCAGTAGTATAGTGGCCAGCTCCTACGAGCAGTACTTC.

This chain joins TRBV28 and TRBJ1-2, with a tentative D call TRBD1 (5 bases). Germline CDR1 and CDR2: MDHEN and SYDVKM. CDR3 length: 18 amino acids. The germline V and J ends were trimmed by 3 bases and 0 bases, with 20 bases remaining between them. The DNA of the CDR3 is TGTGCCAGCAGTTTGCTGATCGGGGGTACGACTGCTAACTATGGCTACACCTTC. This encodes CASSLLIGGTTANYGYTF.

The chain is built from TRBV5-1 and TRBJ2-7; 12 bases align to TRBD1. The CDR3 spans 15 residues. The V gene end was trimmed by 4 bases and the J gene end by 6 bases; junction bases not matched to a gene: 8. Per the germline V gene, CDR1 is SGHRS and CDR2 is YFSETQ. CDR3 protein: CASSLPGQGASEQYF. The CDR3 nucleotides are TGCGCCAGCAGCCTACCGGGACAGGGGGCATCCGAGCAGTACTTC.

V is TRBV2 and J is TRBJ1-4; the D is unclear. The CDR3 covers 14 residues. Germline assignment: CDR1 SNHLY and CDR2 FYNNEI. V dropped 4 bases and J dropped 7 bases, with 13 bases sitting between them. DNA for the CDR3: TGTGCCAGCAGTGCCCGGGTCATGAGTGAAAAACTGTTTTTT. Its protein is CASSARVMSEKLFF.

The chain links TRBV4-3 to TRBJ2-7; TRBD2 is a possible D gene (5 bases). V gave up 3 bases and J gave up 1 base, with 10 bases separating them. Germline V lookup: CDR1 LGHNA, CDR2 YSLEER. The CDR3 is 14 amino acids. CDR3 sequence reads: CASSHGRDSYEQYF. CDR3 DNA: TGCGCCAGCAGCCACGGACGGGATTCCTACGAGCAGTACTTC.

The rearrangement joins TRBV11-2 to TRBJ2-2, with a possible D match to TRBD1 (6 bases). The V end was cut by 3 bases, the J end by 3 bases, with 11 bases between. CDR3 length equals 15 residues. Germline V gene sequence: CDR1 SGHAT, CDR2 FQNNGV. CDR3 DNA: TGTGCCAGCAGCTTTTCCAGGGGATACACCGGGGAGCTGTTTTTT. Translation gives CASSFSRGYTGELFF.

The rearrangement links TRBV5-4 to TRBJ2-7; weak D call: TRBD2 (5 bases). CDR3 length: 14 residues. Germline CDR1 reads SGHNT; CDR2 reads YYREEE (reference sequence). V was trimmed by 4 bases and J by 5 bases, leaving 16 bases between them. The CDR3 reads CASSLAGIFHEQYF. In DNA form, the CDR3 reads TGTGCCAGCAGCCTTGCGGGCATTTTCCACGAGCAGTACTTC.

The chain has TRBV7-8 and TRBJ1-1; 7 bases fit TRBD1. The CDR3 length is 14 residues. The germline V gene has CDR1 SGHVS and CDR2 FQNEAQ. Germline trimming cut 5 bases from V and 6 bases from J; bases unmatched to any gene: 9. The CDR3 coding sequence is TGTGCCAGCAGCACTCGGGACAGTCATGCTGAAGCTTTCTTT. Protein sequence: CASSTRDSHAEAFF.

J is TRBJ1-1 and V is TRBV7-9; D gene ambiguous. The CDR3 sequence is 14 residues long. Trimming took 11 bases from V and 1 from J, leaving 17 bases between them. The germline V gene encodes CDR1 SEHNR and CDR2 FQNEAQ (reference sequence). CDR3 DNA sequence: TGTGCCCCCAGAGGCTTAAACTGGAACACTGAAGCTTTCTTT. Translating gives CAPRGLNWNTEAFF.

This chain links TRBV7-9 with TRBJ2-7; TRBD2 matches 9 bases. Germline CDR1 SEHNR, CDR2 FQNEAQ (reference sequence). J lost 2 bases, V lost 5 bases, and 7 bases had no gene match. This CDR3 has 15 residues. CDR3 amino acids: CASSPSSGVTYEQYF. In DNA form, the CDR3 reads TGTGCCAGCAGCCCCTCTAGCGGGGTTACCTACGAGCAGTACTTC.

V gene TRBV30 combines with J gene TRBJ1-4; TRBD1 matches 7 bases. Germline V lookup: CDR1 GTSNPN, CDR2 SVGIG (reference sequence). V dropped 8 bases and J dropped 5; count of bases not matched to a gene: 14. This CDR3 region has 15 residues. CDR3 amino acids: CAGSGQQLLNEKLFF. CDR3 bases: TGTGCCGGATCGGGACAGCAACTCTTGAATGAAAAACTGTTTTTT.

The chain couples TRBV5-4 to TRBJ2-3; the match to TRBD1 covers 10 bases. CDR3 size: 14 residues. From germline, CDR1 is SGHNT and CDR2 YYREEE (reference sequence). Unmatched junction bases numbered 4, after V lost 5 bases and J lost 4 bases. The CDR3 nucleotides are TGTGCCAGCAGAGTGGACAGGGGGTCAGATACGCAGTATTTT. This encodes CASRVDRGSDTQYF.

The V call is TRBV4-3, the J call TRBJ2-2; the match to TRBD1 covers 8 bases. This CDR3 is built from 14 residues. Germline CDR1 reads LGHNA; CDR2 reads YSLEER. After removal of 4 bases from V and 7 bases from J, the junction contained 5 bases not matched to a gene. The CDR3 reads CASSLQGAGGELFF. For the CDR3, the DNA is TGCGCCAGCAGCCTCCAGGGGGCGGGCGGGGAGCTGTTTTTT.

This sequence joins TRBV18 and TRBJ1-1; D may be TRBD1 (5 bases). V was pared by 4 bases and J by 4 bases, with 19 bases between. The CDR3 is 16 residues long. The germline V gene has CDR1 KGHSH and CDR2 LQKENI. The CDR3 protein is CASSLLDRRGSTEAFF. The DNA of the CDR3 is TGTGCCAGCTCACTACTGGACCGCCGGGGGAGCACTGAAGCTTTCTTT.

This chain links TRBV7-2 with TRBJ1-1; no clear D gene. Trimming stripped 0 bases from V and 3 bases from J, with 17 bases between. Germline assignment: CDR1 SGHTA and CDR2 FQGNSA. This CDR3 region has 17 residues. This CDR3 reads CASSLAQTSRRDTEAFF. In DNA, the CDR3 is TGTGCCAGCAGCTTAGCCCAGACTAGTCGCAGAGACACTGAAGCTTTCTTT.

The chain links TRBV7-9 to TRBJ2-7; D may be TRBD1 (5 bases). This CDR3 spans 12 amino acids. CDR1 and CDR2 from the germline V gene are SEHNR and FQNEAQ (reference sequence). Deletions cut 3 bases from V and 5 bases from J, with 8 bases between. In DNA, the CDR3 is TGTGCCAGCAGCTTTGCAGGGAACGAGCAGTACTTC. This codes for CASSFAGNEQYF.

The gene calls are TRBV27 and TRBJ1-4; unclear D gene. Germline loops: CDR1 MNHEY, CDR2 SMNVEV (reference sequence). The germline V and J ends were trimmed by 3 bases and 2 bases, with 10 bases remaining between them. The CDR3 is 15 amino acids. CDR3 sequence reads: CASSLREGTNEKLFF. The CDR3 nucleotides read TGTGCCAGCAGTTTGAGGGAAGGGACTAATGAAAAACTGTTTTTT.